Described below is a single TCR beta chain sequence and its context. Its cognate antigen is unknown. Per the germline V gene, CDR1 is WNHNN and CDR2 is SYGVQD (reference sequence). V lost 2 bases to trimming and J lost 7 bases, with 12 bases between them. The CDR3 covers 14 residues. Clones were sequenced by immunoSEQ multiplex PCR, and TCRdb holds only the in-frame ones, with some missing. Among some 70,000 clones listed, roughly 85% were seen once. This entry comes from a study of radiotherapy plus CTLA-4 blockade in lung cancer. The wider study: Objective responses were recorded in 15% to 20% of patients, with disease control recorded in approximately 34%. General observations from the study: The study found tumor-derived TCR clones expanded in blood after radiotherapy plus ipilimumab.

Sequencing used peripheral blood, obtained from a patient treated with radiotherapy plus ipilimumab. The chain couples TRBV10-1 to TRBJ2-4; no definite D call. This receptor was taken from a human donor with non-small cell lung cancer who had a complete response to radiotherapy plus ipilimumab. This CDR3 reads CASSEVGTANIQYF. Here the CDR3 DNA reads TGCGCCAGCAGTGAGGTGGGAACAGCGAACATTCAGTACTTC.